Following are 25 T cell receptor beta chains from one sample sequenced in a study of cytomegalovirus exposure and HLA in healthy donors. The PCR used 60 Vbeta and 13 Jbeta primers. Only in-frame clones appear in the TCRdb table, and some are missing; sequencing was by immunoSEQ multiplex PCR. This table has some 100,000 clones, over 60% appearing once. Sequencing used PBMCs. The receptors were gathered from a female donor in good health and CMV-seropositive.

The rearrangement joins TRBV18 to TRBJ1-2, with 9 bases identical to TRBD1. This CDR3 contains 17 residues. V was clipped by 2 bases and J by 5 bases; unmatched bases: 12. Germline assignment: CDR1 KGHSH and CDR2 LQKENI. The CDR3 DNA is TGTGCCAGCTCACCAAGGACAGGGGATGTTGCCACTTATGGCTACACCTTC. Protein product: CASSPRTGDVATYGYTF.

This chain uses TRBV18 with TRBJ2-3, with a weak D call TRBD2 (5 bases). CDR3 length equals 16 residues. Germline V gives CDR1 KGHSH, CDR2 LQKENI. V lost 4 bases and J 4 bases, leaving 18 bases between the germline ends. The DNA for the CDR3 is TGTGCCAGCTCACTAGAGGGCCCCGGTCGACCAGATACGCAGTATTTT. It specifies CASSLEGPGRPDTQYF.

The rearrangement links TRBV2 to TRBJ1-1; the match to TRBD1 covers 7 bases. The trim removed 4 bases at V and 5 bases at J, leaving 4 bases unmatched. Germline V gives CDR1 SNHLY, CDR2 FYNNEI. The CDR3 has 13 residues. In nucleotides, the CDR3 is TGTGCCAGCAGTGGACAGGGAGTAACTGAAGCTTTCTTT. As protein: CASSGQGVTEAFF.

The CDR3 nucleotides are TGTGCCTGGAGTGCCTTCCTACCCATGGATACGCAGTATTTT. Translation gives CAWSAFLPMDTQYF. The V call is TRBV30, the J call TRBJ2-3; unclear D gene. CDR3 length: 14 residues. V was shortened by 1 base and J by 6 bases, with 14 bases between the two germline ends. Per the germline V gene, CDR1 is GTSNPN and CDR2 is SVGIG (reference sequence).

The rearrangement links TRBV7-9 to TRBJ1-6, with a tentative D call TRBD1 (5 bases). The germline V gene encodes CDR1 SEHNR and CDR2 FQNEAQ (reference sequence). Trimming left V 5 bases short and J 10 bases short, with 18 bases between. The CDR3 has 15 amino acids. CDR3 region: CASSLMDGQGSPLHF. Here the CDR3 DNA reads TGTGCCAGCAGCCTAATGGACGGGCAGGGATCACCCCTCCACTTT.

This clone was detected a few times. In nucleotides, the CDR3 is TGCGCCTACGTCGGACAGTTCCTGGGTGAGCAGTTCTTC. Protein sequence: CAYVGQFLGEQFF. V gene TRBV23-1 combines with J gene TRBJ2-1; a possible D gene is TRBD1 (6 bases). TRBV23-1 is an ORF for which the function is uncertain. V was pared by 11 bases and J by 9 bases, with 20 bases between. This CDR3 spans 13 amino acids.

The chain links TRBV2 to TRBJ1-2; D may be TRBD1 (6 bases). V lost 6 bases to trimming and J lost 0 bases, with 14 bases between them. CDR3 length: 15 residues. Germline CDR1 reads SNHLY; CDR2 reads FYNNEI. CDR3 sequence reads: CASRGAGGANYGYTF. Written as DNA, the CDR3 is TGTGCCAGCAGGGGGGCGGGGGGAGCTAACTATGGCTACACCTTC.

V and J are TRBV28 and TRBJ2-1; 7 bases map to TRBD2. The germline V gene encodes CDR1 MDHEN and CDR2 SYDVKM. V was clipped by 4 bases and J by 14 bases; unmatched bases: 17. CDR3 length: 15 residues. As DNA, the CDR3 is TGTGCCAGCAGTTCCGATACTTTCGGGGGGATTGGGGAGTTCTTC. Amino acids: CASSSDTFGGIGEFF.

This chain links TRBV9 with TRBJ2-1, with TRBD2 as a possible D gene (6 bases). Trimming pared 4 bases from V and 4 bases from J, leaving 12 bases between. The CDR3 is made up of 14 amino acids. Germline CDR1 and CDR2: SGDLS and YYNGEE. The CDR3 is CASSPGGGYNEQFF. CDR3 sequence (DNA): TGTGCCAGCAGCCCCGGTGGGGGGTACAATGAGCAGTTCTTC.

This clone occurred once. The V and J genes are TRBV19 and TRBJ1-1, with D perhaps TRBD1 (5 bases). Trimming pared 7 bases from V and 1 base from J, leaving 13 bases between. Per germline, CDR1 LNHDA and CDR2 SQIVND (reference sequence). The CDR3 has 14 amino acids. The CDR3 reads CASTYAGPNTEAFF. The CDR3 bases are TGTGCCAGTACGTATGCGGGACCGAACACTGAAGCTTTCTTT.

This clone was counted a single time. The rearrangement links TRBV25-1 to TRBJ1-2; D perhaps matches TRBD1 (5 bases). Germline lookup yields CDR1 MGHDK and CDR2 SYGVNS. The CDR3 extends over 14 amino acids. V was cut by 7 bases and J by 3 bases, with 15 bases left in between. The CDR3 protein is CASTPLGRDYGYTF. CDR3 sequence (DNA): TGTGCCAGCACTCCTCTGGGCAGGGACTATGGCTACACCTTC.

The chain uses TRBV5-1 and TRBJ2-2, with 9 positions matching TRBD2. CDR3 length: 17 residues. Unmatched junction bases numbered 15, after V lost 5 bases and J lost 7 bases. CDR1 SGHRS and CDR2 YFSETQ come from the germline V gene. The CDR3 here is CASRPSSSGGSGGELFF. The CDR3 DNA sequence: TGCGCCAGCAGGCCTTCCTCGAGCGGGGGGTCGGGCGGGGAGCTGTTTTTT.

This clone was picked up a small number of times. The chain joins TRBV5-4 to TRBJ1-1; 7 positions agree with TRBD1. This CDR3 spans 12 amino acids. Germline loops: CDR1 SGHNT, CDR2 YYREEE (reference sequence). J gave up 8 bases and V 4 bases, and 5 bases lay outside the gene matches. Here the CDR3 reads CASSRTGSEAFF. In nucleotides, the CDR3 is TGTGCCAGCAGCCGGACAGGTAGCGAAGCTTTCTTT.

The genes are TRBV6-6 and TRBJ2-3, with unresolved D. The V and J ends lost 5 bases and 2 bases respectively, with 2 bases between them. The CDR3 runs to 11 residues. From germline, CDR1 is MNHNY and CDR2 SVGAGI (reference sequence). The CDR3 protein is CASSLTDTQYF. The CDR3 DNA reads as TGTGCCAGCAGTCTCACAGATACGCAGTATTTT.

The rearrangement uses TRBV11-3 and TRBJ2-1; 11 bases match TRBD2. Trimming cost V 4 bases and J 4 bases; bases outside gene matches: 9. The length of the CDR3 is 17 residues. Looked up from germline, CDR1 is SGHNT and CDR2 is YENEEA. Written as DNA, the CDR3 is TGTGCCAGCAGCTCCACGGGGGTAGCGGGGGGGTACAATGAGCAGTTCTTC. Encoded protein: CASSSTGVAGGYNEQFF. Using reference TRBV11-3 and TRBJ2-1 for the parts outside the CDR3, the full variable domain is EAGVVQSPRYKIIEKKQPVAFWCNPISGHNTLYWYLQNLGQGPELLIRYENEEAVDDSQLPKDRFSAERLKGVDSTLKIQPAELGDSAVYLCASSSTGVAGGYNEQFFGPGTRLTVL.

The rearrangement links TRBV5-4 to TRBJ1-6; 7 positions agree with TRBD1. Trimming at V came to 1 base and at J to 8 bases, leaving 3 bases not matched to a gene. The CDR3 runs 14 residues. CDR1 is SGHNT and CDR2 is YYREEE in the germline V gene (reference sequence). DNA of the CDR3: TGTGCCAGCAGCTTGACAGGGGACGATTCACCCCTCCACTTT. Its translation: CASSLTGDDSPLHF.

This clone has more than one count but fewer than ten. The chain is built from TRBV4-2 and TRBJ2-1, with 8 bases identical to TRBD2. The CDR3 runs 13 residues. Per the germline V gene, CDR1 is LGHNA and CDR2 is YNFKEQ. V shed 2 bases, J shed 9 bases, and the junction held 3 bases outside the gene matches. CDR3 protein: CASSQKAGVEQFF. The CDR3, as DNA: TGTGCCAGCAGCCAAAAAGCGGGGGTTGAGCAGTTCTTC.

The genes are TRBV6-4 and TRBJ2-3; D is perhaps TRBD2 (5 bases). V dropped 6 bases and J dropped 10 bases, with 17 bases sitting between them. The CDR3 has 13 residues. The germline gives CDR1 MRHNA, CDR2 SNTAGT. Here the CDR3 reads CASSASVLGAQYF. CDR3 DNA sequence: TGTGCCAGCAGCGCCTCGGTACTAGGTGCGCAGTATTTT.

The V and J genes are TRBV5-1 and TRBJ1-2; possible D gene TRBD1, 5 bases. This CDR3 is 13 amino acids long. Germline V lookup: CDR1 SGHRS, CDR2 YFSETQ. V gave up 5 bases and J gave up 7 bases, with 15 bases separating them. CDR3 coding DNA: TGCGCCAGCAGTTCTCAGGGCGGGAGTGGCTACACCTTC. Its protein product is CASSSQGGSGYTF.

DNA for the CDR3: TGCGCCAGCAGCTTGTCCGGGGGGAGAGGCTACAATGAGCAGTTCTTC. This translates into CASSLSGGRGYNEQFF. V usage is TRBV5-1 and J usage is TRBJ2-1; 7 bases are a match to TRBD2. The V segment lost 1 base and the J segment 3 bases; nucleotides outside the gene matches: 7. Germline CDR1 reads SGHRS; CDR2 reads YFSETQ. There are 16 residues in the CDR3.

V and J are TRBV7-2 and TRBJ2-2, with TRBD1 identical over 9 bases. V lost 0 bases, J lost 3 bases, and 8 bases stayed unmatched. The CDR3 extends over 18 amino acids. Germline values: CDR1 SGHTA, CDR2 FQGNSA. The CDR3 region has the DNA TGTGCCAGCAGCTTAGCCCACCGGGACAGGGTGGACACCGGGGAGCTGTTTTTT. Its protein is CASSLAHRDRVDTGELFF.

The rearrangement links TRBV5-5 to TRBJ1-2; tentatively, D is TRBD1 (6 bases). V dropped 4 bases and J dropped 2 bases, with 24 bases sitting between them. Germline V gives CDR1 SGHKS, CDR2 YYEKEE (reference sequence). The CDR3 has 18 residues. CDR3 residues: CASSTPSSLDRSNYGYTF. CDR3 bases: TGTGCCAGCAGCACCCCGTCGTCACTTGACAGGAGCAACTATGGCTACACCTTC.

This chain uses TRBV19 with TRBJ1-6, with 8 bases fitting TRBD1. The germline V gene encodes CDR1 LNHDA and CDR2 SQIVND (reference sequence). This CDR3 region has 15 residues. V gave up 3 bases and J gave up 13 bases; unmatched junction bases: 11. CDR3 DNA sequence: TGTGCCAGTAGTATGGGGACAGGAGGGGGATTCCCCCTCCACTTT. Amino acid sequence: CASSMGTGGGFPLHF. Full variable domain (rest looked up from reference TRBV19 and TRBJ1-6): DGGITQSPKYLFRKEGQNVTLSCEQNLNHDAMYWYRQDPGQGLRLIYYSQIVNDFQKGDIAEGYSVSREKKESFPLTVTSAQKNPTAFYLCASSMGTGGGFPLHFGNGTRLTVT.

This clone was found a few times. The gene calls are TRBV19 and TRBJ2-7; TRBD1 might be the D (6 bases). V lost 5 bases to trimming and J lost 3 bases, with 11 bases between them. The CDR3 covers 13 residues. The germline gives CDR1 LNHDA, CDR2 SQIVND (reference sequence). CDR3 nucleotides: TGTGCCAGTAGTCGGGACACCTACTACGAGCAGTACTTC. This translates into CASSRDTYYEQYF.

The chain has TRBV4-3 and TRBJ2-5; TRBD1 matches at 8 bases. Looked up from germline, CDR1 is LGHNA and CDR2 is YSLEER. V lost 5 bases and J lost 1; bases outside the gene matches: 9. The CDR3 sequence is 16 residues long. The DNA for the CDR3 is TGCGCCAGCAGCGTAGGACAGGGACCAACCCAAGAGACCCAGTACTTC. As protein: CASSVGQGPTQETQYF.